The clone carrying this T cell receptor beta chain appeared once. Its antigen is undetermined. Despite likely unrecorded immune exposures, the donors were nominally healthy at the time of sampling. These data are taken from a study of cytomegalovirus exposure and HLA in healthy donors. Whole-study context: In an earlier analysis, 95 million to 130 million unique TCR beta sequences were found from 150 million to 200 million T cells. General study results and limits: Reportedly, fewer N-insertions than the approximately 690-donor mean appeared in an Asian-associated ancestry cluster in a later analysis. Sequencing had likely introduced a cluster of highly shared sequence variants as an artifact.

Germline lookup yields CDR1 SEHNR and CDR2 FQNEAQ (reference sequence). The CDR3 loop spans 15 amino acids. Trimming cost V 5 bases and J 7 bases; bases outside gene matches: 7. The PCR had 60 Vbeta and 13 Jbeta primers. Using immunoSEQ multiplex PCR, the repertoire was profiled, and TCRdb retains in-frame clones only, with some absent. The table shows 100,000 or so clones, with 50% to 65% occurring only once. J is TRBJ2-2 and V is TRBV7-9; 10 positions match TRBD1. The material sequenced was PBMCs. The TCR comes from a man aged 25-45 years in good health and CMV-seropositive. The CDR3 sequence is CASSVMTGGYGELFF. CDR3 DNA: TGTGCCAGCAGCGTGATGACAGGGGGCTACGGGGAGCTGTTTTTT.